Below are 2 T cell receptor beta chains sequenced from a single sample in a study of PD-1 blockade in classical Hodgkin lymphoma. Clones were sequenced by immunoSEQ multiplex PCR, and TCRdb holds only the in-frame ones, with some missing. The table records some 96,000 clones, roughly 90% of them present only once. Patients all relapsed after autologous stem cell transplantation, and there was variation in brentuximab vedotin exposure. The material was peripheral blood mononuclear cells (PBMCs), obtained at baseline. These receptors originate from a human donor with classical Hodgkin lymphoma.

The rearrangement links TRBV6-1 to TRBJ2-7, with TRBD1 identical over 7 bases. CDR3 length equals 17 residues. In germline, CDR1 is MNHNS, CDR2 SASEGT. V dropped 3 bases and J dropped 0; count of bases not matched to a gene: 11. CDR3 nucleotides: TGTGCCAGCAGTGAGAGTATCGGGACAGCCTACTCCTACGAGCAGTACTTC. Protein: CASSESIGTAYSYEQYF.

This chain uses TRBV14 with TRBJ2-1; possible D gene TRBD2, 6 bases. The CDR3 is made up of 19 amino acids. Germline CDR1 SGHDN, CDR2 FVKESK. V was trimmed by 0 bases and J by 0 bases, leaving 18 bases between them. The CDR3 DNA follows: TGTGCCAGCAGCCAAGAGGCGTACCCGGGACTGAGCTCCTACAATGAGCAGTTCTTC. Translation: CASSQEAYPGLSSYNEQFF.